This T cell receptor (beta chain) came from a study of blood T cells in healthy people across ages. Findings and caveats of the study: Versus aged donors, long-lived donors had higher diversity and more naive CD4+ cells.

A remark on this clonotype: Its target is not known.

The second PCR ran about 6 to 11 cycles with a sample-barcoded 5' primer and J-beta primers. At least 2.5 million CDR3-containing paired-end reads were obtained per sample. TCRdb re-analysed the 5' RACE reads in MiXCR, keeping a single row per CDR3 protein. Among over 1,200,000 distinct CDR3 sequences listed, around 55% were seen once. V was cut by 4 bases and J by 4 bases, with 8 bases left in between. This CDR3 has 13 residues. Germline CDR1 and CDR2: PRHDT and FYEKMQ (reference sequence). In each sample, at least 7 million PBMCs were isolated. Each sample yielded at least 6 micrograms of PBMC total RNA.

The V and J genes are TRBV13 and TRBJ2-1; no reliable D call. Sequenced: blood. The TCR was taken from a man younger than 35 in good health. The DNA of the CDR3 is TGTGCCAGCAGCTGGGGAAAATACAATGAGCAGTTCTTC. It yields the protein CASSWGKYNEQFF.